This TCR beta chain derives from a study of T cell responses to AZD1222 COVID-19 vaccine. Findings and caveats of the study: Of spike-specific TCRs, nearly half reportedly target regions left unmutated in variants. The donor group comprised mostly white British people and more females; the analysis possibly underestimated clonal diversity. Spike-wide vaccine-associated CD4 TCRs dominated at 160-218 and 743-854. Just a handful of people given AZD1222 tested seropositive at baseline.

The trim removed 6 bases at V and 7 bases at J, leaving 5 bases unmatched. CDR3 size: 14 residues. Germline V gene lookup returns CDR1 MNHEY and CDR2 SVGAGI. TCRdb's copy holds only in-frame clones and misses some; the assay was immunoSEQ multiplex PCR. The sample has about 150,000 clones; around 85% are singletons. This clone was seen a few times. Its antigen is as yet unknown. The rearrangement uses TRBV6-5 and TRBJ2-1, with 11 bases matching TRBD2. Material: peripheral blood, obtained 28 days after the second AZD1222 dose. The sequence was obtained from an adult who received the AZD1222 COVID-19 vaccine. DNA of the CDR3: TGTGCCAGCAGGCCGGGACTAGCGGTTAATGAGCAGTTCTTC. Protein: CASRPGLAVNEQFF.